The 15 T cell receptor beta chains presented below share a single source sample, sequenced in a study of long-term antiretroviral therapy in people with HIV. The libraries were made with immunoSEQ v3.0 at survey level. Data came from immunoSEQ multiplex PCR; TCRdb stores just in-frame clones and leaves some out. The profile shows approximately 24,000 clones, around 79% of them singletons. The material was unsorted PBMCs, obtained 2.1 years after starting antiretroviral therapy. The receptors shown here come from a man younger than 45 with HIV.

The CDR3 DNA is TGTGCCAGCAGTTTAATAGAACAGGGCTATCATAATTCACCCCTCCACTTT. Its protein product is CASSLIEQGYHNSPLHF. This chain uses TRBV28 with TRBJ1-6; weak D call: TRBD1 (6 bases). The CDR3 has 17 residues. In germline, CDR1 is MDHEN, CDR2 SYDVKM. Between the trimmed V and J ends, which lost 2 bases and 5 bases, there was a span of 16 bases.

The rearrangement joins TRBV28 to TRBJ2-5, with TRBD2 as a possible D gene (6 bases). Germline V gives CDR1 MDHEN, CDR2 SYDVKM. The CDR3 loop spans 11 amino acids. The ends were cut back, 8 bases at V and 4 bases at J, with 8 bases in the middle. CDR3 coding DNA: TGTGCCAGCCGGGGGAGAGAGACCCAGTACTTC. This translates into CASRGRETQYF.

The genes are TRBV6-1 and TRBJ2-5; TRBD1 is a possible D gene (6 bases). The V and J ends lost 7 bases and 4 bases respectively, with 10 bases between them. CDR3 length: 12 residues. The V gene's germline CDR1 is MNHNS and CDR2 SASEGT. The CDR3 spells CASTEGGETQYF. DNA for the CDR3: TGTGCCAGCACAGAAGGGGGAGAGACCCAGTACTTC.

V and J are TRBV20-1 and TRBJ1-5; D unclear. CDR3 length equals 9 residues. Per germline, CDR1 DFQATT and CDR2 SNEGSKA (reference sequence). Trimming removed 7 bases at V and 8 bases at J, with 6 bases between. For the CDR3, the DNA is TGCAGTGGAGGGAAGCCCCAGCATTTT. Amino acids: CSGGKPQHF.

The V call is TRBV7-6, the J call TRBJ2-3, with 11 nucleotides matching TRBD1. J lost 5 bases, V lost 10 bases, and 11 bases had no gene match. Germline V gene sequence: CDR1 SGHVS, CDR2 FNYEAQ. The CDR3 consists of 15 residues. CDR3 sequence: CATSDRGLSGDTQYF. The CDR3 region has the DNA TGTGCCACCTCGGACAGGGGGCTAAGTGGAGATACGCAGTATTTT. The variable domain in full, completed from reference TRBV7-6 and TRBJ2-3, reads GAGVSQSPRYKVTKRGQDVALRCDPISGHVSLYWYRQALGQGPEFLTYFNYEAQQDKSGLPNDRFSAERPEGSISTLTIQRTEQRDSAMYRCATSDRGLSGDTQYFGPGTRLTVL.

V usage is TRBV5-4 and J usage is TRBJ2-1, with D possibly TRBD2 on 5 matching bases. Trimming took 3 bases from V and 0 from J, leaving 10 bases between them. In germline, CDR1 is SGHNT, CDR2 YYREEE (reference sequence). The CDR3 loop spans 15 amino acids. CDR3 region: CASSSLAFSYNEQFF. CDR3 bases: TGTGCCAGCAGCTCGCTAGCTTTCTCCTACAATGAGCAGTTCTTC.

The genes are TRBV5-1 and TRBJ2-3; D gene uncertain. The CDR3 loop spans 16 amino acids. V dropped 1 base and J dropped 0 bases, with 12 bases sitting between them. Germline CDR1 reads SGHRS; CDR2 reads YFSETQ. CDR3 loop: CASSLNGRTSTDTQYF. CDR3 DNA sequence: TGCGCCAGCAGCTTGAATGGACGAACTAGCACAGATACGCAGTATTTT.

This sequence joins TRBV2 and TRBJ1-5; TRBD1 is a possible D gene (5 bases). The CDR3 loop spans 14 amino acids. The germline gives CDR1 SNHLY, CDR2 FYNNEI. The V and J ends lost 5 bases and 5 bases respectively, with 13 bases between them. The CDR3 coding sequence is TGTGCCAGCAGTAAAGGGGACCTTCATCAGCCCCAGCATTTT. Protein product: CASSKGDLHQPQHF.

This clone appeared a few times. V usage is TRBV5-6 and J usage is TRBJ2-3; TRBD2 is a possible D gene (5 bases). The CDR3 is 17 residues long. Germline V CDR1 and CDR2: SGHDT, YYEEEE. Trimming removed 5 bases at V and 3 bases at J, with 22 bases between. The CDR3 DNA follows: TGTGCCAGCAGTATCCTACCCGAGGGCCCGGGAACAGATACGCAGTATTTT. Translated: CASSILPEGPGTDTQYF. The full variable domain, in which reference TRBV5-6 and TRBJ2-3 provide the parts outside the CDR3, is DAGVTQSPTHLIKTRGQQVTLRCSPKSGHDTVSWYQQALGQGPQFIFQYYEEEERQRGNFPDRFSGHQFPNYSSELNVNALLLGDSALYLCASSILPEGPGTDTQYFGPGTRLTVL.

This chain links TRBV4-3 with TRBJ2-3, with 8 bases aligning to TRBD1. V dropped 6 bases and J dropped 0; count of bases not matched to a gene: 5. Germline CDR1 LGHNA, CDR2 YSLEER. The CDR3 extends over 15 amino acids. CDR3 sequence reads: CASSLRQGSTDTQYF. CDR3 nucleotides: TGCGCCAGCAGTTTGAGACAGGGGAGCACAGATACGCAGTATTTT.

This chain joins TRBV6-4 and TRBJ2-7; unclear D gene. CDR3 length equals 10 residues. Per germline, CDR1 MRHNA and CDR2 SNTAGT. Between the trimmed V and J ends, which lost 4 bases and 5 bases, there was a span of 3 bases. The CDR3 region is CASSVHEQYF. CDR3 sequence (DNA): TGTGCCAGCAGTGTCCACGAGCAGTACTTC.

The chain has TRBV7-9 and TRBJ1-2, with 10 nucleotides matching TRBD1. Germline lookup yields CDR1 SEHNR and CDR2 FQNEAQ (reference sequence). V lost 3 bases, J lost 1 base, and 5 bases stayed unmatched. The CDR3 is 16 residues long. CDR3 DNA sequence: TGTGCCAGCAGCTTGACAGGGGGCCCCCTTAACTATGGCTACACCTTC. This gives the protein CASSLTGGPLNYGYTF.

V gene TRBV6-5 combines with J gene TRBJ1-2; D is perhaps TRBD1 (5 bases). The CDR3 loop spans 13 amino acids. Germline V gene data show CDR1 as MNHEY and CDR2 as SVGAGI. V dropped 2 bases and J dropped 8 bases, with 12 bases sitting between them. The CDR3 here is CASSYGQGKGYTF. The CDR3 region has the DNA TGTGCCAGCAGTTACGGTCAGGGAAAAGGCTACACCTTC.

The V call is TRBV7-2, the J call TRBJ2-2; no definite D call. This CDR3 is built from 14 residues. The germline V gene encodes CDR1 SGHTA and CDR2 FQGNSA. V lost 3 bases, J lost 1 base, and 6 bases lay in between. CDR3 sequence reads: CASSLVGNTGELFF. The CDR3 DNA reads TGTGCCAGCAGCTTGGTTGGGAACACCGGGGAGCTGTTTTTT.

The chain has TRBV15 and TRBJ1-2, with TRBD1 matching 8 bases. V was clipped by 1 base and J by 8 bases; unmatched bases: 6. The germline V gene has CDR1 LNHNV and CDR2 YYDKDF (reference sequence). This CDR3 is 14 amino acids long. The CDR3 reads CATSRGQGLRGYTF. The CDR3, as DNA: TGTGCCACCAGCAGAGGACAGGGGCTCCGGGGCTACACCTTC.